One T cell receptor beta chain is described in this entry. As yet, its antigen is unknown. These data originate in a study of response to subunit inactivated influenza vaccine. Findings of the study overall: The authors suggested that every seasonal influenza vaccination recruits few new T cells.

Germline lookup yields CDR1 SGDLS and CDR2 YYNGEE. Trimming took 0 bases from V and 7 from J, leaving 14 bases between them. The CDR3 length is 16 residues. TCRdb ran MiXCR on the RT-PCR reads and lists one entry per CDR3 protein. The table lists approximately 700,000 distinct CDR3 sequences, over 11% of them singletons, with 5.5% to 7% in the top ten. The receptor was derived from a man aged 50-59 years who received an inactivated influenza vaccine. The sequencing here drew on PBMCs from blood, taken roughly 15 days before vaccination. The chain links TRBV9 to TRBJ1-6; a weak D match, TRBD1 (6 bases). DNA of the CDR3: TGTGCCAGCAGCGTAGGAGGACAGAACCGAAATTCACCCCTCCACTTT. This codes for CASSVGGQNRNSPLHF.